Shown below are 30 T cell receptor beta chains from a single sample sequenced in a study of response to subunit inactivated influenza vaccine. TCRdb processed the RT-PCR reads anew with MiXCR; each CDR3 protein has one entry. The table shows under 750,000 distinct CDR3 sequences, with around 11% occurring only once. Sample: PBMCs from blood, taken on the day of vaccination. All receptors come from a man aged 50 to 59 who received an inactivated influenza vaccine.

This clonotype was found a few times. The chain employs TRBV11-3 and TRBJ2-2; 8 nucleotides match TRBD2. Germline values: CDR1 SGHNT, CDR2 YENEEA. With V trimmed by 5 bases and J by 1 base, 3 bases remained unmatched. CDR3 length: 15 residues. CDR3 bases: TGTGCCAGCAGCGGAAGCGGGGGGAACACCGGGGAGCTGTTTTTT. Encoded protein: CASSGSGGNTGELFF.

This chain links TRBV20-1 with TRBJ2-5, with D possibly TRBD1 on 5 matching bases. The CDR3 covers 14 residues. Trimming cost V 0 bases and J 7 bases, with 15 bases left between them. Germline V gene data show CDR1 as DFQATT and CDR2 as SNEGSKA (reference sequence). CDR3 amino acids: CSARDLPGQGTQYF. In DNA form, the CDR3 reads TGCAGTGCTAGAGACCTCCCAGGCCAGGGGACCCAGTACTTC.

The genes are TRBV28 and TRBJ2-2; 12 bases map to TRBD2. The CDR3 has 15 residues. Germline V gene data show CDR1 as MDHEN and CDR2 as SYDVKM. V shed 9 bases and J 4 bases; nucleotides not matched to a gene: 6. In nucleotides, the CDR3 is TGTGCCAGTTCTTCTAGCGGGAGGGCCACCGGGGAGCTGTTTTTT. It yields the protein CASSSSGRATGELFF.

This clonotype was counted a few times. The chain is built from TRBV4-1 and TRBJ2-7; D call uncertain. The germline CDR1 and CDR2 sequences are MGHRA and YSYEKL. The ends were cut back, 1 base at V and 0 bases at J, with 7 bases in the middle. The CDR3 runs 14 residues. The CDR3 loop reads CASSQGVASYEQYF. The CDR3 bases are TGCGCCAGCAGCCAAGGTGTGGCCTCCTACGAGCAGTACTTC.

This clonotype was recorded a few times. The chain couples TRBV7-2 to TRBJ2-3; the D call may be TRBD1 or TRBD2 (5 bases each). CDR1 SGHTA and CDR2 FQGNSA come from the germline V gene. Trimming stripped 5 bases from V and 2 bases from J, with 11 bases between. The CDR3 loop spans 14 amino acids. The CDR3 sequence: CASSPRGVTDTQYF. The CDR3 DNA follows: TGTGCCAGCAGCCCCCGAGGGGTCACAGATACGCAGTATTTT.

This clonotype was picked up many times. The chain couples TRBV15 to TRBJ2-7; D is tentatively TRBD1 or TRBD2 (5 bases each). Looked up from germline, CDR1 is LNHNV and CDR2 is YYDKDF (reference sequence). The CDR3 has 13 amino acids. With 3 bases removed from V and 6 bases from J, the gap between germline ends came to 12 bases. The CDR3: CATSSIGDGEQYF. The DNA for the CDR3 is TGTGCCACCAGCAGCATAGGGGACGGCGAGCAGTACTTC.

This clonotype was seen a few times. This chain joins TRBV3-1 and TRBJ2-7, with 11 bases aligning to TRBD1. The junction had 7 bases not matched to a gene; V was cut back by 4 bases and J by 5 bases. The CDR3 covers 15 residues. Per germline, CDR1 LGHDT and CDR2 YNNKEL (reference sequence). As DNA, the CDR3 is TGTGCCAGCAGCCTCCGGACAGGGGGCTACAACGAGCAGTACTTC. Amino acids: CASSLRTGGYNEQYF.

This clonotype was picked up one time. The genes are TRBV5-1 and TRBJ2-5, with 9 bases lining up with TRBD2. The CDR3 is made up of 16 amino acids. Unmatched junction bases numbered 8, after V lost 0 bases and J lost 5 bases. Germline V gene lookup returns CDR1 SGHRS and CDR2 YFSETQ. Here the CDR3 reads CASSLGTSVGLETQYF. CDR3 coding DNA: TGCGCCAGCAGCTTGGGGACTAGCGTGGGGTTGGAGACCCAGTACTTC.

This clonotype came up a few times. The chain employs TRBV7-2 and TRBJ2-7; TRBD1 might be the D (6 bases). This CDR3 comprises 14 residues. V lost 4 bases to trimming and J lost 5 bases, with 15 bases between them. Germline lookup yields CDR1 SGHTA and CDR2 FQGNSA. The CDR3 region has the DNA TGTGCCAGCAGCTCCGCCCAGGGGTTCAACGAGCAGTACTTC. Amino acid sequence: CASSSAQGFNEQYF.

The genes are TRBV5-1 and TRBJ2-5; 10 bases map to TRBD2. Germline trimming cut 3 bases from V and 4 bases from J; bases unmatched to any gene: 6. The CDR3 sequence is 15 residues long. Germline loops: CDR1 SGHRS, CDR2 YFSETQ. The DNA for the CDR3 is TGCGCCAGCAGCTGGTCTAGCGGGGGAAGAGAGACCCAGTACTTC. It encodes CASSWSSGGRETQYF. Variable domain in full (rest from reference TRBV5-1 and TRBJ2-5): KAGVTQTPRYLIKTRGQQVTLSCSPISGHRSVSWYQQTPGQGLQFLFEYFSETQRNKGNFPGRFSGRQFSNSRSEMNVSTLELGDSALYLCASSWSSGGRETQYFGPGTRLLVL.

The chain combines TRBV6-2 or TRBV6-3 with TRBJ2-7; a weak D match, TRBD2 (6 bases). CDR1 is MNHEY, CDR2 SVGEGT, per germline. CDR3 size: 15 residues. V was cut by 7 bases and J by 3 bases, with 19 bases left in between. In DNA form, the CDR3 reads TGTGCCAGCAACTTCGGAGGGGTAGCAGACTACGAGCAGTACTTC. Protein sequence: CASNFGGVADYEQYF.

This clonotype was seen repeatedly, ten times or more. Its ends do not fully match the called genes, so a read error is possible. CDR3 region: CAGSRELDGELFF. As DNA, the CDR3 is TGTGCCGGCAGTCGCGAACTCGATGGGGAGCTGTTTTTT. The V call is TRBV7-8, the J call TRBJ2-2; unclear D gene. CDR1 and CDR2 from the germline V gene are SGHVS and FQNEAQ. CDR3 length: 13 amino acids.

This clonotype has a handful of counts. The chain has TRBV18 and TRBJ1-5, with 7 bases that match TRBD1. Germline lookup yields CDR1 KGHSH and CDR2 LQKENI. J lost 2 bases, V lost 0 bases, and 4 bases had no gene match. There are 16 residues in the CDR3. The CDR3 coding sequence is TGTGCCAGCTCACCACCGTACAGGGGAGGCAATCAGCCCCAGCATTTT. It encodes CASSPPYRGGNQPQHF.

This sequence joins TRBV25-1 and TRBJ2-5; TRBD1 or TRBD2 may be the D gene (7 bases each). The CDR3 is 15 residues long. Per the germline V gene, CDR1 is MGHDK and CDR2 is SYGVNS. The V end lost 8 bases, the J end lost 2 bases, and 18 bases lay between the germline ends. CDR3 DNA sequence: TGTGCCAGCCCGCATAGGGAGGGACAGCAAGAGACCCAGTACTTC. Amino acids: CASPHREGQQETQYF. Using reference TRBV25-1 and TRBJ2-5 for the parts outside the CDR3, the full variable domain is EADIYQTPRYLVIGTGKKITLECSQTMGHDKMYWYQQDPGMELHLIHYSYGVNSTEKGDLSSESTVSRIRTEHFPLTLESARPSHTSQYLCASPHREGQQETQYFGPGTRLLVL.

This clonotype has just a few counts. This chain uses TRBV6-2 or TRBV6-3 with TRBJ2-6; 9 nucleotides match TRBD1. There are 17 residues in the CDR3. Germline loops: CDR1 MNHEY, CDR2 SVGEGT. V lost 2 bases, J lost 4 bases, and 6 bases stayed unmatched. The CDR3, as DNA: TGTGCCAGCAGTTACGGGACAGGGCGGCCCGGGGCCAACGTCCTGACTTTC. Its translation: CASSYGTGRPGANVLTF.

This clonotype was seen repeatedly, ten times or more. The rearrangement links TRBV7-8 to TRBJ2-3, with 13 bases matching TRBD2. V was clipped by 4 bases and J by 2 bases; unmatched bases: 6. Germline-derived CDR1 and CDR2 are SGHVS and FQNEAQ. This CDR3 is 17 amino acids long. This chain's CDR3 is CASSSGLAGDITDTQYF. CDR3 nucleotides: TGTGCCAGCAGCTCCGGACTAGCGGGGGACATCACAGATACGCAGTATTTT.

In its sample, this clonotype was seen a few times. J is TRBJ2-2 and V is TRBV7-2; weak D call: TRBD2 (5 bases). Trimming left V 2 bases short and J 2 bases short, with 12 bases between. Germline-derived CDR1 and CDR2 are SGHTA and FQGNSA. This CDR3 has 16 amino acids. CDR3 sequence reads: CASSLRGQSNTGELFF. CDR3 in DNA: TGTGCCAGCAGCTTACGAGGGCAATCTAACACCGGGGAGCTGTTTTTT.

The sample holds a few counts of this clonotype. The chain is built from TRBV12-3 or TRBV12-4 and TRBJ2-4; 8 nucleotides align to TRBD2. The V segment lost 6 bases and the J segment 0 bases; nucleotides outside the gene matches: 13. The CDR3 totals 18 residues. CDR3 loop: CASRPGGRMGLAKNIQYF. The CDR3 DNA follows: TGTGCCAGCAGACCGGGGGGGCGGATGGGACTAGCCAAAAACATTCAGTACTTC.

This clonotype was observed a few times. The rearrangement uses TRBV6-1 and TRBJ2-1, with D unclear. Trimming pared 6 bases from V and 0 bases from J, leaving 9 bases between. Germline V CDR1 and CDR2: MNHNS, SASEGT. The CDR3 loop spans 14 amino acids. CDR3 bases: TGTGCCAGCAGCGGGCAGGCCTCCTACAATGAGCAGTTCTTC. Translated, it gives CASSGQASYNEQFF.

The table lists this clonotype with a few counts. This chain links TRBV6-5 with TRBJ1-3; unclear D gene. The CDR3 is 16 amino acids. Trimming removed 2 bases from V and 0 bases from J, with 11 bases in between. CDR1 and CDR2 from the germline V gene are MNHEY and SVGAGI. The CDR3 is CASSYVASPSGNTIYF. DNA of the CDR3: TGTGCCAGCAGTTACGTGGCGAGCCCCTCTGGAAACACCATATATTTT.

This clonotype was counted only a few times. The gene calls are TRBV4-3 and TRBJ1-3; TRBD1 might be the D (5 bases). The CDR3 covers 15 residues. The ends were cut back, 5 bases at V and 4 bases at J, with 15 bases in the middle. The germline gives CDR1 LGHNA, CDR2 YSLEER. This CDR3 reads CASSARTRGGNTIYF. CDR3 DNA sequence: TGCGCCAGCAGCGCACGGACACGAGGAGGAAACACCATATATTTT.

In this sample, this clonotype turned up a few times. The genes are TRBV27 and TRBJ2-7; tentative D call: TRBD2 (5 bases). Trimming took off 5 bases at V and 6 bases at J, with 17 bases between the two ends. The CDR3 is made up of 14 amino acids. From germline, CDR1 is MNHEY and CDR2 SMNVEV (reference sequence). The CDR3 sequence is CASSAERWGSEQYF. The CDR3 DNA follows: TGTGCCAGCAGTGCCGAGCGGTGGGGTAGCGAGCAGTACTTC.

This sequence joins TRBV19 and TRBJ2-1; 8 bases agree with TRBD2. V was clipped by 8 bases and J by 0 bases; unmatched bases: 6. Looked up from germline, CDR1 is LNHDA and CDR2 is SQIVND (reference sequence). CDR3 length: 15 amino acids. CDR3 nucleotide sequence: TGTGCCAGTGGAACTAGCGGACCCTCCTACAATGAGCAGTTCTTC. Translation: CASGTSGPSYNEQFF.

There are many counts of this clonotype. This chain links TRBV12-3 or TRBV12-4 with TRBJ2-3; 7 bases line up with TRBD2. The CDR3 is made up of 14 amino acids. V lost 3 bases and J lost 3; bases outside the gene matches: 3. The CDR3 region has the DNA TGTGCCAGCAGTTTCGGCGGGAGAACAGATACGCAGTATTTT. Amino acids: CASSFGGRTDTQYF.

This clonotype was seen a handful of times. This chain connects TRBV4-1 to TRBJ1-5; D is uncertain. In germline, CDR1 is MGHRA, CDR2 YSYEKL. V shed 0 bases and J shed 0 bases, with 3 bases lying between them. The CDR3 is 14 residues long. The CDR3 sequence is CASSQEHSNQPQHF. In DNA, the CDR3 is TGCGCCAGCAGCCAAGAGCATAGCAATCAGCCCCAGCATTTT.

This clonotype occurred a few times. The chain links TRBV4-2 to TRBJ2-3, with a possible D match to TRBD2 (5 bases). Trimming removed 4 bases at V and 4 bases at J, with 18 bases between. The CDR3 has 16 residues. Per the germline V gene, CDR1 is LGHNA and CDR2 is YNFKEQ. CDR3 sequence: CASSPPSGPEADTQYF. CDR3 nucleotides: TGTGCCAGCAGCCCCCCGTCCGGACCGGAGGCAGATACGCAGTATTTT.

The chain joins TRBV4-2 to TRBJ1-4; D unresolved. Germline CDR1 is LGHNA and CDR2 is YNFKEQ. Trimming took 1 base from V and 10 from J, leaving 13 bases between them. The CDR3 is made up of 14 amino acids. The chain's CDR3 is CASSQGTTRAKLFF. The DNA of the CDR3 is TGTGCCAGCAGCCAAGGGACCACACGGGCAAAACTGTTTTTT.

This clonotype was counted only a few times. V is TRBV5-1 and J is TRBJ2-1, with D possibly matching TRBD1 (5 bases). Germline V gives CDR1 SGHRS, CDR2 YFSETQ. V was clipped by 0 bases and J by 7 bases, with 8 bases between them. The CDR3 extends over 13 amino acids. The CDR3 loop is CASSLGRQNEQFF. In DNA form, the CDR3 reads TGCGCCAGCAGCTTGGGCCGACAGAATGAGCAGTTCTTC.

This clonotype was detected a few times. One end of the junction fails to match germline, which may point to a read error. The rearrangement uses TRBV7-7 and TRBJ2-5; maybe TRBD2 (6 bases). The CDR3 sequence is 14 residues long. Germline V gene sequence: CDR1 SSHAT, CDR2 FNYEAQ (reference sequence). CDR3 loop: CASSLAAMDPPRYF. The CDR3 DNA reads TGTGCTAGCAGCTTAGCGGCCATGGACCCACCCCGGTACTTC.

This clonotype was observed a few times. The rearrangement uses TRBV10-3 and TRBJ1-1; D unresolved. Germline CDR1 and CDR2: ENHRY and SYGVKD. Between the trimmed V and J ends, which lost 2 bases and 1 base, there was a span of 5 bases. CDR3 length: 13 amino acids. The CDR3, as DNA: TGTGCCATCAGTGAGGGGGAGAACACTGAAGCTTTCTTT. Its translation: CAISEGENTEAFF.